This T cell receptor (beta chain) came from a study of T cell changes during pregnancy in multiple sclerosis. Profiling relied on immunoSEQ multiplex PCR, and the TCRdb table lists in-frame clones only, not all of them. The profile shows about 20,000 clones, about 90% of them singletons. CDR1 SGHTA and CDR2 FQGNSA come from the germline V gene. Trimming at V came to 7 bases and at J to 3 bases, leaving 6 bases not matched to a gene. This CDR3 comprises 14 residues. V is TRBV7-2 and J is TRBJ2-3, with 8 bases lining up with TRBD2. This sequence originates from a female donor in good health, enrolled as a control in a pregnancy study. The material was CD8+ T cells from peripheral blood mononuclear cells, obtained in the second trimester of pregnancy. The CDR3, as DNA: TGTGCCAGCAACCAGCGGGAGACGACAGATACGCAGTATTTT. Its protein product is CASNQRETTDTQYF.